This T cell receptor beta chain was identified in a study of identical twins. From the 5' RACE reads, TCRdb called clonotypes with MiXCR, one entry per CDR3 protein. Counted here are some 97,000 distinct CDR3 sequences, about 5.6% occurring once; the ten biggest clones make up 10% to 15%. The trim removed 4 bases at V and 9 bases at J, leaving 3 bases unmatched. Germline V gives CDR1 LGHDT, CDR2 YNNKEL (reference sequence). The CDR3 runs to 12 residues. Details on this clonotype: With a much larger clone just one base away, this may be a read error. The CDR3 does not close with the conserved phenylalanine or tryptophan, likely indicating a read error.

This clonotype was obtained from a woman aged 45-65 years in good health. The chain couples TRBV3-1 to TRBJ2-1; 7 bases align to TRBD2. The material sequenced was memory T cells sorted from blood. This CDR3 is CASSPPSGEQFC. The CDR3, as DNA: TGTGCCAGCAGCCCCCCTAGCGGTGAGCAGTTCTGC.